This entry describes one TCR beta chain. The antigen is unknown. Other DNA sequences in the sample encode the same CDR3. This entry is derived from a study of T cell responses to AZD1222 COVID-19 vaccine. Study-level findings and limits: Recipients of two AZD1222 doses showed rising Spike-specific TCR breadth and depth.

The data were produced by immunoSEQ multiplex PCR, yet TCRdb's version contains in-frame clones alone and is incomplete. The profile shows 65,000 to 85,000 clones, over 75% of them singletons. The TCR sequence derives from an adult in good health. This specimen consisted of peripheral blood, obtained on day 0 of AZD1222 vaccination.

The CDR3 is CASSYTEAFF. The CDR3 coding sequence is TGTGCCAGCAGTTACACTGAAGCTTTCTTT. The chain recombines TRBV28 with TRBJ1-1; D unclear. Germline V CDR1 and CDR2: MDHEN, SYDVKM. The CDR3 is 10 amino acids. V lost 4 bases, J lost 3 bases, and 0 bases lay in between.